These 17 T cell receptor beta chains were all obtained from the same sample, sequenced in a study of T cells after yellow fever vaccination. TCRdb reprocessed the 5' RACE reads with MiXCR, giving one entry per CDR3 protein. Altogether about 26,000 distinct CDR3 sequences are present, 4.5% being singletons, with the ten largest covering approximately 38%. The sample here was PBMCs, either bulk or a sorted T-cell subset (CD4+, CD8+, memory, or dextramer-sorted; not recorded which), taken on the day of the yellow fever booster vaccination. Receptors originate from a man between 18 and 35 years old who received the YFV17D yellow fever vaccine.

This clonotype showed up many times. The rearrangement links TRBV28 to TRBJ1-1, with 8 nucleotides matching TRBD1. Trimming at V came to 8 bases and at J to 4 bases, leaving 15 bases not matched to a gene. Germline V gene lookup returns CDR1 MDHEN and CDR2 SYDVKM. The length of the CDR3 is 16 residues. CDR3 in DNA: TGTGCCAGCGGAAACTTTTACAGGGGGGAAAGCACTGAAGCTTTCTTT. Protein product: CASGNFYRGESTEAFF.

The J gene is TRBJ1-5, the V gene TRBV6-2 or TRBV6-3; unclear D gene. Germline CDR1 is MNHEY and CDR2 is SVGEGT. With 8 bases removed from V and 5 bases from J, the gap between germline ends came to 16 bases. The CDR3 sequence is 14 residues long. CDR3 sequence reads: CASPDAAPHQPQHF. Written as DNA, the CDR3 is TGTGCCAGCCCGGATGCGGCCCCCCATCAGCCCCAGCATTTT.

This clonotype was seen many times. The chain couples TRBV5-1 to TRBJ2-1; D is possibly TRBD2 (6 bases). V was pared by 1 base and J by 3 bases, with 14 bases between. The CDR3 is 16 amino acids. Germline CDR1 reads SGHRS; CDR2 reads YFSETQ. CDR3: CASSLFPRGNYNEQFF. Here the CDR3 DNA reads TGCGCCAGCAGCTTGTTCCCCCGGGGGAACTACAATGAGCAGTTCTTC.

There are many counts of this clonotype. The V gene is TRBV7-9, the J gene TRBJ2-2; D perhaps matches TRBD1 (5 bases). CDR1 is SEHNR, CDR2 FQNEAQ, per germline (reference sequence). Deletions cut 5 bases from V and 3 bases from J, with 10 bases between. CDR3 length equals 14 residues. CDR3 loop: CASSDSTDTGELFF. The CDR3 DNA reads as TGTGCCAGCAGCGACAGTACAGACACCGGGGAGCTGTTTTTT. Drawing the rest from reference TRBV7-9 and TRBJ2-2, the complete variable domain is DTGVSQNPRHKITKRGQNVTFRCDPISEHNRLYWYRQTLGQGPEFLTYFQNEAQLEKSRLLSDRFSAERPKGSFSTLEIQRTEQGDSAMYLCASSDSTDTGELFFGEGSRLTVL.

This clonotype was seen ten or more times. This chain links TRBV7-2 with TRBJ2-7; 8 bases agree with TRBD1. The CDR3 has 15 amino acids. Trimming took 1 base from V and 2 from J; bases not matched to a gene: 4. Germline CDR1 reads SGHTA; CDR2 reads FQGNSA. The DNA of the CDR3 is TGTGCCAGCAGCTTAGGGGGACAGGTCACCTACGAGCAGTACTTC. This encodes CASSLGGQVTYEQYF. The whole variable domain, remainder taken from reference TRBV7-2 and TRBJ2-7, is GAGVSQSPSNKVTEKGKDVELRCDPISGHTALYWYRQSLGQGLEFLIYFQGNSAPDKSGLPSDRFSAERTGGSVSTLTIQRTQQEDSAVYLCASSLGGQVTYEQYFGPGTRLTVT.

This clonotype was counted at least ten times. The V call is TRBV6-1, the J call TRBJ2-3, with D unclear. The CDR3 consists of 15 residues. Germline lookup yields CDR1 MNHNS and CDR2 SASEGT. Trimming removed 6 bases from V and 8 bases from J, with 21 bases in between. The CDR3 is CASSATNVPPGTQYF. In DNA, the CDR3 is TGTGCCAGCAGCGCAACTAATGTACCCCCAGGTACGCAGTATTTT.

The chain links TRBV5-1 to TRBJ2-7; 10 bases are a match to TRBD1. With V trimmed by 4 bases and J by 3 bases, 7 bases remained unmatched. Germline CDR1 SGHRS, CDR2 YFSETQ. The CDR3 length is 15 residues. CDR3 loop: CASSPGTGDYYEQYF. CDR3 nucleotides: TGCGCCAGCAGCCCCGGGACAGGGGACTACTACGAGCAGTACTTC.

This clonotype was observed at least ten times. The chain uses TRBV6-1 and TRBJ2-5, with 11 bases matching TRBD2. J was trimmed by 4 bases and V by 4 bases; bases with no gene match: 8. Germline values: CDR1 MNHNS, CDR2 SASEGT. The CDR3 is made up of 16 amino acids. This chain's CDR3 is CASSGILAGEGETQYF. Here the CDR3 DNA reads TGTGCCAGCAGTGGCATACTAGCGGGGGAGGGAGAGACCCAGTACTTC.

The table lists this clonotype with many counts. The chain employs TRBV20-1 and TRBJ2-1, with 11 bases fitting TRBD2. J lost 4 bases, V lost 2 bases, and 10 bases had no gene match. In germline, CDR1 is DFQATT, CDR2 SNEGSKA (reference sequence). The CDR3 sequence is 17 residues long. The CDR3 sequence is CSARSLAGDPRYNEQFF. The CDR3 DNA sequence: TGCAGTGCTAGATCACTAGCGGGGGATCCACGTTACAATGAGCAGTTCTTC.

This clonotype was detected ten times or more. The chain links TRBV10-3 to TRBJ1-5, with 11 bases matching TRBD1. J was trimmed by 1 base and V by 10 bases; bases with no gene match: 6. Germline CDR1 is ENHRY and CDR2 is SYGVKD. This CDR3 spans 15 amino acids. The CDR3 protein is CATGQGAPSNQPQHF. In DNA form, the CDR3 reads TGTGCCACCGGACAGGGGGCGCCGAGCAATCAGCCCCAGCATTTT.

This clonotype was recorded at least ten times. This chain links TRBV7-2 with TRBJ1-3, with D possibly being TRBD1 (5 bases). The CDR3 length is 13 residues. The V end lost 5 bases, the J end lost 7 bases, and 12 bases lay between the germline ends. Germline V gene sequence: CDR1 SGHTA, CDR2 FQGNSA. The CDR3 DNA reads TGTGCCAGCAGCGACGGGGCGGTTAACACCATATATTTT. Its translation: CASSDGAVNTIYF.

This clonotype has a count of ten or more. This sequence joins TRBV2 and TRBJ1-1, with TRBD1 matching 9 bases. Unmatched junction bases numbered 8, after V lost 5 bases and J lost 1 base. Germline values: CDR1 SNHLY, CDR2 FYNNEI. The CDR3 has 16 amino acids. CDR3 residues: CASSLGQGGSNTEAFF. DNA of the CDR3: TGTGCCAGCAGTTTGGGACAGGGTGGATCGAACACTGAAGCTTTCTTT.

The rearrangement joins TRBV11-3 to TRBJ2-3; 7 bases are shared with TRBD1. There are 14 residues in the CDR3. After removal of 6 bases from V and 2 bases from J, the junction contained 5 bases not matched to a gene. The V gene's germline CDR1 is SGHNT and CDR2 YENEEA. The CDR3 reads CASSQRGLTDTQYF. DNA of the CDR3: TGTGCCAGCAGTCAAAGGGGGCTCACAGATACGCAGTATTTT.

The chain couples TRBV6-6 to TRBJ1-5; maybe TRBD1 (5 bases). The CDR3 runs 17 residues. CDR1 and CDR2 from the germline V gene are MNHNY and SVGAGI (reference sequence). Trimming pared 6 bases from V and 0 bases from J, leaving 18 bases between. The CDR3 DNA follows: TGTGCCAGCAGCCTCCCCCGGGACTTAAGTAGCAATCAGCCCCAGCATTTT. Translated, it gives CASSLPRDLSSNQPQHF.

This clonotype was seen ten or more times. This chain connects TRBV4-3 to TRBJ2-1; 10 bases are shared with TRBD2. There are 16 residues in the CDR3. The V gene end was trimmed by 0 bases and the J gene end by 4 bases; junction bases not matched to a gene: 3. Germline loops: CDR1 LGHNA, CDR2 YSLEER. CDR3 amino acids: CASSQESSGGYNEQFF. As DNA, the CDR3 is TGCGCCAGCAGCCAAGAGAGTAGCGGGGGGTACAATGAGCAGTTCTTC.

This clonotype was seen many times. This chain connects TRBV5-1 to TRBJ1-4, with D possibly matching TRBD1 (5 bases). This CDR3 region has 15 residues. Germline V gene sequence: CDR1 SGHRS, CDR2 YFSETQ. V was trimmed by 4 bases and J by 0 bases, leaving 10 bases between them. CDR3 region: CASSPGGATNEKLFF. The CDR3 DNA reads TGCGCCAGCAGCCCGGGGGGGGCAACTAATGAAAAACTGTTTTTT.

This clonotype was recorded many times. The chain recombines TRBV5-1 with TRBJ1-2; D remains unclear. The germline CDR1 and CDR2 sequences are SGHRS and YFSETQ. The CDR3 extends over 17 amino acids. V was pared by 3 bases and J by 4 bases, with 22 bases between. In DNA form, the CDR3 reads TGCGCCAGCAGCTCAAGACGGAGCCCCCTTCGTAGCTATGGCTACACCTTC. Amino acid sequence: CASSSRRSPLRSYGYTF. Full variable domain (remainder filled in from reference TRBV5-1 and TRBJ1-2): KAGVTQTPRYLIKTRGQQVTLSCSPISGHRSVSWYQQTPGQGLQFLFEYFSETQRNKGNFPGRFSGRQFSNSRSEMNVSTLELGDSALYLCASSSRRSPLRSYGYTFGSGTRLTVV.